This T cell receptor beta chain was found in a study of blood T cell repertoires in COVID-19. Study as a whole: Sites in the United States, Italy and Spain provided acute and convalescent COVID-19 samples. The cDNA or gDNA used as material had been derived from T cells, B-cell-depleted T cells, or PBMCs.

The CDR3 contains 16 residues. Authors' data handling: It was from reference gene primer amplification that nucleated cell counts were estimated. Data came from immunoSEQ multiplex PCR; TCRdb stores just in-frame clones and leaves some out. V, J and clone size reflect that table, while D and trimming were determined from the DNA. The data hold roughly 79,000 clones, with roughly 89% observed a single time. The source is a woman of 80 years or more with active or convalescent COVID-19. This chain connects TRBV21-1 to TRBJ2-2; TRBD2 was called by the table and not checked on the DNA. TRBV21-1 is listed as a pseudogene. Specimen: peripheral blood. The CDR3 DNA reads TGTGCCAGCAGCCAAACTCGGAGGCGAAACACCGGGGAGCTGTTTTTT. Protein product: CASSQTRRRNTGELFF.